This is a list of T cell receptor beta chains from one sample in a study of T cell responses to AZD1222 COVID-19 vaccine. Sequenced by immunoSEQ multiplex PCR; TCRdb stores in-frame clones only, minus some. The sample lists roughly 100,000 clones, 91% occurring once. Sample: peripheral blood, taken on day 0 of AZD1222 vaccination. The receptors derive from an adult in good health. CDR3s include the opening cysteine and the closing phenylalanine or tryptophan. The order of the fields is clone size, D gene, J gene, V gene, CDR3 DNA, CDR3 protein. D genes are given only for firm matches. The size of a clone is reported for some rows only, either as once, few or many, or as a class for expanded clones.

-	TRBD2	TRBJ2-7	TRBV6-5	TGTGCCAGCAGATCCTCCGGGACTAAGTACGAGCAGTACTTC	CASRSSGTKYEQYF
-	-	TRBJ1-1	TRBV13	TGTGCCAGCCGCTTCCCGGGGGGGAACACTGAAGCTTTCTTT	CASRFPGGNTEAFF
-	-	TRBJ2-1	TRBV20-1	TGCAGTGCTAGAGATGAATCCCAGTTCTTC	CSARDESQFF
few	-	TRBJ2-3	TRBV5-1	TGCGCCAGCAGCTTGAGCGAGCTAACAGATACGCAGTATTTT	CASSLSELTDTQYF
-	-	TRBJ1-1	TRBV29-1	TGCAGCGTTGAATGGCAGGGGCGAACTGAAGCTTTCTTT	CSVEWQGRTEAFF
-	TRBD2	TRBJ2-5	TRBV7-2	TGTGCCAGCAGCTTTTTAATACCGGGACTAGCGGGAGTCGAGACCCAGTACTTC	CASSFLIPGLAGVETQYF
-	TRBD1	TRBJ1-1	TRBV18	TGTGCCAGCTCACCGTCCGGAGCCCGAGACAGGGGGCAAACTGAAGCTTTCTTT	CASSPSGARDRGQTEAFF
-	-	TRBJ2-1	TRBV27	TGTGCCAGCGCAACGACTAAATCCAATGAGCAGTTCTTC	CASATTKSNEQFF
-	TRBD2	TRBJ2-1	TRBV28	TGTGCCAGCAGTTTATCTAGCGGGAGGGCCTACAATGAGCAGTTCTTC	CASSLSSGRAYNEQFF
-	-	TRBJ1-1	TRBV21-1	TGTGCCAGCAGCAAAGAGGGTCAGGGTATCTACACTGAAGCTTTCTTT	CASSKEGQGIYTEAFF
-	-	TRBJ2-1	TRBV28	TGTGCCAGCACCGCCCGCCGGGACTACAATGAGCAGTTCTTC	CASTARRDYNEQFF
-	TRBD2	TRBJ2-1	TRBV7-2	TGTGCCAGCAGCCGCCTGAGCGGGAGTGGCTCCTACAATGAGCAGTTCTTC	CASSRLSGSGSYNEQFF
-	-	TRBJ1-5	TRBV27	TGTGCCAGCAGCAAAACTTATTCGGGGGAGCCCCAGCATTTT	CASSKTYSGEPQHF
-	-	TRBJ1-5	TRBV19	TGTGCCAGCGACCAGGCTTCTATGCAGCCCCAGCATTTT	CASDQASMQPQHF
-	TRBD2	TRBJ2-7	TRBV4-1	TGCGCCAGCAGCCAAGGTCTTCCGGGACTAGTGTCCTACGAGCAGTACTTC	CASSQGLPGLVSYEQYF
-	-	TRBJ2-2	TRBV12-3/TRBV12-4	TGTGCCAGCAGTTACATCGGGGGCGGGGAGCTGTTTTTT	CASSYIGGGELFF
-	TRBD2	TRBJ2-1	TRBV30	TGTGCCTGGAGTGCGGGACTAGTAGGCAATGAGCAGTTCTTC	CAWSAGLVGNEQFF
-	TRBD2	TRBJ2-1	TRBV29-1	TGCAGCGCTGGACTAGCGGGATCCTACAATGAGCAGTTCTTC	CSAGLAGSYNEQFF
-	TRBD1	TRBJ2-7	TRBV5-1	TGCGCCAGCAGCTCCCGGGCCGTCGGACAGGGGGACTACGAGCAGTACTTC	CASSSRAVGQGDYEQYF
-	-	TRBJ2-3	TRBV6-5	TGTGCCAGCAGAAGGAGCTCTGACACAGATACGCAGTATTTT	CASRRSSDTDTQYF
-	-	TRBJ2-3	TRBV9	TGTGCCAGCAGCGGGACTTGGGGCGACACAGATACGCAGTATTTT	CASSGTWGDTDTQYF
-	-	TRBJ1-5	TRBV6-5	TGTGCCAGCAATCGACAGGTAGATAGCAATCAGCCCCAGCATTTT	CASNRQVDSNQPQHF
-	-	TRBJ1-5	TRBV30	TGTGCCTGGAGTGTATCCGGCAATCAGCCCCAGCATTTT	CAWSVSGNQPQHF
-	TRBD2	TRBJ2-5	TRBV10-2	TGCGCCAAAACCGATTTCCCGGGAGGGGAGGAGACCCAGTACTTC	CAKTDFPGGEETQYF
-	TRBD2	TRBJ2-1	TRBV20-1	TGCAGTGCTAGTACCGGGACTAGCGGGATCGTTTCCGAGCAGTTCTTC	CSASTGTSGIVSEQFF
-	TRBD1	TRBJ2-7	TRBV28	TGTGCCAGCAGCACTCCGGGACAGAGATACGAGCAGTACTTC	CASSTPGQRYEQYF
-	-	TRBJ2-1	TRBV7-3	TGTGCCAGCAGCTTAAGGAGGAATGAGCAGTTCTTC	CASSLRRNEQFF
-	TRBD2	TRBJ2-1	TRBV19	TGTGCCAGTAGTACACTTCCGGGACTAGCGGGAGAAAGAACCTACAATGAGCAGTTCTTC	CASSTLPGLAGERTYNEQFF
-	TRBD1	TRBJ2-7	TRBV11-2	TGTGCCAGCAGCTTACGACAGGGGTCCTACGAGCAGTACTTC	CASSLRQGSYEQYF
-	TRBD2	TRBJ2-2	TRBV11-3	TGTGCCAGCAGCACAGCGGGAGGGAACACCGGGGAGCTGTTTTTT	CASSTAGGNTGELFF
-	TRBD1	TRBJ1-4	TRBV19	TGTGCCAGTAGCATCCGGCAGGGGGCCGCGGAAAAACTGTTTTTT	CASSIRQGAAEKLFF
-	TRBD1	TRBJ1-1	TRBV27	TGTGCCAGCAGTTTAATGAGGGGGCTGGGGATGAACACTGAAGCTTTCTTT	CASSLMRGLGMNTEAFF
-	TRBD2	TRBJ2-1	TRBV6-2/TRBV6-3	TGTGCCAGCAGTTTCGGGCTAGCGGGGGAGCAGTTCTTC	CASSFGLAGEQFF
once	-	TRBJ2-1	TRBV29-1	TGCAGCGTTGAGAGACAGCCTCGCTCCTACAATGAGCAGTTCTTC	CSVERQPRSYNEQFF
-	TRBD1	TRBJ2-1	TRBV5-1	TGCGCCAGCAGCTTGATGTTGTCAGGGGGAAGTCATGAGCAGTTCTTC	CASSLMLSGGSHEQFF
-	TRBD2	TRBJ2-7	TRBV4-1	TGCGCCAGCAGCCAACAGTTGACTAGCGGGAGTTCCCACGAGCAGTACTTC	CASSQQLTSGSSHEQYF
-	-	TRBJ2-7	TRBV2	TGTGCCAGCAGTGAGTGGTACACCTCCTACGAGCAGTACTTC	CASSEWYTSYEQYF
once	-	TRBJ2-1	TRBV7-9	TGTGCCAGCAGCTTGACCTACAATGAGCAGTTCTTC	CASSLTYNEQFF
-	TRBD2	TRBJ2-3	TRBV18	TGTGCCAGCCAGCGGGAGACGGGTACAGATACGCAGTATTTT	CASQRETGTDTQYF
-	-	TRBJ1-4	TRBV5-5	TGTGCCAGCAGCTTTGGGCAGAATAATGAAAAACTGTTTTTT	CASSFGQNNEKLFF
-	-	TRBJ2-5	TRBV14	TGTGCCAGCAGCCACCCCGGAGGAGGGTATGGGGGGACCCAGTACTTC	CASSHPGGGYGGTQYF
-	-	TRBJ2-7	TRBV2	TGTGCCAGCAGAGGGCTGGAAGGCAGGGAGCAGTACTTC	CASRGLEGREQYF
once	-	TRBJ1-2	TRBV6-6	TGTGCCAGCAGTAAGACGGCACCTAACTATGGCTACACCTTC	CASSKTAPNYGYTF
-	TRBD1	TRBJ2-2	TRBV11-2	TGTGCCAGCAGCGGGCGGGGACAGGGATACACCGGGGAGCTGTTTTTT	CASSGRGQGYTGELFF
-	TRBD2	TRBJ2-3	TRBV7-2	TGTGCCAGCAGCAGGCGGGGGGGTAATTCAGATACGCAGTATTTT	CASSRRGGNSDTQYF
-	-	TRBJ1-5	TRBV27	TGTGCCAGCAGTCCCCTTATGCGGGGTGGCAATCAGCCCCAGCATTTT	CASSPLMRGGNQPQHF
few	-	TRBJ2-5	TRBV7-8	TGTGCCAGCAGCCCGGGACGGCAACAAGAGACCCAGTACTTC	CASSPGRQQETQYF